These 23 T cell receptor beta chains were all obtained from the same sample, sequenced in a study of T cell responses to AZD1222 COVID-19 vaccine. Assay used: immunoSEQ multiplex PCR; TCRdb lists only in-frame clones, some missing. The table records tens of thousands of clones, 75% to 90% of them present only once. The material sequenced was peripheral blood, taken on day 0 of AZD1222 vaccination. All receptors come from an adult in good health.

V gene TRBV24-1 combines with J gene TRBJ2-4, with D perhaps TRBD1 or TRBD2 (5 bases each). Germline-derived CDR1 and CDR2 are KGHDR and SFDVKD. This CDR3 contains 12 residues. With 4 bases removed from V and 5 bases from J, the gap between germline ends came to 5 bases. DNA of the CDR3: TGTGCCACCAGTGAGGGGGAAAACATTCAGTACTTC. It codes for CATSEGENIQYF.

The V call is TRBV9, the J call TRBJ1-1, with no clear D. The CDR3 has 15 amino acids. V lost 0 bases to trimming and J lost 0 bases, with 9 bases between them. Germline V CDR1 and CDR2: SGDLS, YYNGEE. CDR3 region: CASSVGGPMNTEAFF. The CDR3 nucleotides are TGTGCCAGCAGCGTAGGAGGGCCAATGAACACTGAAGCTTTCTTT.

This chain connects TRBV30 to TRBJ1-2, with TRBD1 matching 7 bases. CDR3 size: 15 residues. Germline CDR1 and CDR2: GTSNPN and SVGIG (reference sequence). Trimming took 6 bases from V and 5 from J; bases not matched to a gene: 15. The DNA of the CDR3 is TGTGCCTGTTACTCTACAGGGGATTGGGTATATGGCTACACCTTC. Translated, it gives CACYSTGDWVYGYTF.

This rearrangement joins TRBV12-3 or TRBV12-4 to TRBJ2-1, with D possibly being TRBD1 or TRBD2 (5 bases each). V lost 3 bases and J lost 8, with 8 bases in between. This CDR3 spans 12 amino acids. CDR3: CASSFGTDEQFF. The CDR3 nucleotides read TGTGCCAGCAGTTTTGGGACGGATGAGCAGTTCTTC.

The chain employs TRBV30 and TRBJ1-5, with a weak D call TRBD1 (5 bases). CDR1 is GTSNPN, CDR2 SVGIG, per germline (reference sequence). The CDR3 loop spans 13 amino acids. V gave up 2 bases and J gave up 0 bases, with 5 bases separating them. The CDR3 DNA is TGTGCCTGGAGTCAGGGTAGCAATCAGCCCCAGCATTTT. The encoded protein is CAWSQGSNQPQHF.

There are a few counts of this clone. The genes are TRBV15 and TRBJ2-2, with a possible D match to TRBD2 (5 bases). Trimming shortened V by 3 bases and J by 5 bases, and 16 bases separated the two germline ends. The CDR3 has 16 residues. Germline loops: CDR1 LNHNV, CDR2 YYDKDF (reference sequence). CDR3 amino acids: CATSRYGSAGTGELFF. CDR3 bases: TGTGCCACCAGCAGGTACGGATCCGCGGGTACCGGGGAGCTGTTTTTT.

The V and J genes are TRBV14 and TRBJ1-5; D not certain. Trimming cost V 0 bases and J 5 bases, with 5 bases left between them. Germline values: CDR1 SGHDN, CDR2 FVKESK. CDR3 length equals 13 residues. CDR3 sequence reads: CASSQDLDQPQHF. Here the CDR3 DNA reads TGTGCCAGCAGCCAAGATCTGGATCAGCCCCAGCATTTT.

This chain joins TRBV9 and TRBJ2-1, with TRBD2 matching 13 bases. Germline lookup yields CDR1 SGDLS and CDR2 YYNGEE. Losses at the gene ends were 4 bases for V and 8 bases for J; bases not matched to a gene: 6. The CDR3 contains 15 residues. Here the CDR3 reads CASSILAGGPDEQFF. DNA of the CDR3: TGTGCCAGCAGCATACTAGCGGGAGGGCCCGATGAGCAGTTCTTC. The full variable domain, in which reference TRBV9 and TRBJ2-1 provide the parts outside the CDR3, is DSGVTQTPKHLITATGQRVTLRCSPRSGDLSVYWYQQSLDQGLQFLIQYYNGEERAKGNILERFSAQQFPDLHSELNLSSLELGDSALYFCASSILAGGPDEQFFGPGTRLTVL.

This clone was detected a few times. The CDR3 DNA reads TGCGCCAGCAGCCAAGTGAATCTAGGGGGCAATGAGCAGTTCTTC. Protein product: CASSQVNLGGNEQFF. This chain links TRBV4-3 with TRBJ2-1; maybe TRBD1 (6 bases). CDR1 and CDR2 (germline): LGHNA, YSLEER. The CDR3 length is 15 residues. Trimming took off 1 base at V and 6 bases at J, with 13 bases between the two ends.

The sample holds one count of this clone. The chain employs TRBV12-3 or TRBV12-4 and TRBJ2-4, with D uncertain. The CDR3 extends over 11 amino acids. V shed 4 bases and J shed 6 bases, with 4 bases lying between them. DNA of the CDR3: TGTGCCAGCAGTTCTGGAAACATTCAGTACTTC. Protein: CASSSGNIQYF.

The rearrangement links TRBV2 to TRBJ2-3; D gene ambiguous. The V end was cut by 2 bases, the J end by 7 bases, with 10 bases between. Germline CDR1 reads SNHLY; CDR2 reads FYNNEI. The CDR3 consists of 13 residues. The CDR3 nucleotides read TGTGCCAGCAGTGAACTAGTCAAGTATACGCAGTATTTT. Translated: CASSELVKYTQYF.

The chain employs TRBV6-6 and TRBJ1-3, with a possible D match to TRBD1 (5 bases). Per the germline V gene, CDR1 is MNHNY and CDR2 is SVGAGI (reference sequence). V was clipped by 5 bases and J by 4 bases, with 21 bases between them. The CDR3 length is 17 residues. CDR3 DNA sequence: TGTGCCAGCAGTCTACGCGAGGGGCCGAGAGTCGGAAACACCATATATTTT. Protein sequence: CASSLREGPRVGNTIYF.

The J gene is TRBJ1-2, the V gene TRBV3-1 (or the pseudogene TRBV3-2); 8 bases are shared with TRBD1. Germline-derived CDR1 and CDR2 are LGHDT and YNNKEL (reference sequence). J was trimmed by 7 bases and V by 7 bases; bases with no gene match: 8. The CDR3 is 13 residues long. The CDR3 region has the DNA TGTGCCAGCACCCCGGACAGGGATAGTGGCTACACCTTC. Its protein product is CASTPDRDSGYTF.

J is TRBJ1-1 and V is TRBV28; no firm D call. This CDR3 region has 11 residues. CDR1 and CDR2 (germline): MDHEN, SYDVKM. Trimming cost V 7 bases and J 7 bases, with 10 bases left between them. The CDR3 bases are TGTGCCAGCACGGAGGGTTATGAAGCTTTCTTT. Its translation: CASTEGYEAFF.

The chain has TRBV7-2 and TRBJ2-2; TRBD1 aligns across 9 bases. The CDR3 loop spans 15 amino acids. The V gene end was trimmed by 6 bases and the J gene end by 5 bases; junction bases not matched to a gene: 7. Germline V gene lookup returns CDR1 SGHTA and CDR2 FQGNSA. DNA of the CDR3: TGTGCCAGCAGTCTTACGACAGGGGGGACCGGGGAGCTGTTTTTT. Translation gives CASSLTTGGTGELFF.

This chain joins TRBV4-2 and TRBJ1-1, with D uncertain. Per germline, CDR1 LGHNA and CDR2 YNFKEQ. The CDR3 sequence is 15 residues long. V shed 0 bases and J shed 2 bases, with 10 bases lying between them. DNA of the CDR3: TGTGCCAGCAGCCAAGAAGGTCGAGGAAACACTGAAGCTTTCTTT. Translation gives CASSQEGRGNTEAFF.

The rearrangement links TRBV3-1 (or the pseudogene TRBV3-2) to TRBJ1-1; D remains unclear. Germline loops: CDR1 LGHDT, CDR2 YNNKEL (reference sequence). CDR3 length: 12 amino acids. The germline V and J ends were trimmed by 0 bases and 6 bases, with 5 bases remaining between them. The CDR3 sequence is CASSQDFAEAFF. CDR3 bases: TGTGCCAGCAGCCAAGACTTCGCTGAAGCTTTCTTT.

This chain connects TRBV11-3 to TRBJ2-2; a possible D gene is TRBD1 (5 bases). Germline values: CDR1 SGHNT, CDR2 YENEEA. The ends were cut back, 4 bases at V and 5 bases at J, with 5 bases in the middle. The CDR3 contains 12 residues. The CDR3 DNA sequence: TGTGCCAGCAGCTACAGGACCGGGGAGCTGTTTTTT. It yields the protein CASSYRTGELFF.

The V and J genes are TRBV4-2 and TRBJ2-5; the D gene is possibly TRBD2 (5 bases). V lost 1 base to trimming and J lost 4 bases, with 7 bases between them. The CDR3 has 13 amino acids. Looked up from germline, CDR1 is LGHNA and CDR2 is YNFKEQ. The CDR3 DNA follows: TGTGCCAGCAGCCAAGGAGGGCGAGAGACCCAGTACTTC. It specifies CASSQGGRETQYF.

This clone appeared a single time. The rearrangement links TRBV5-4 to TRBJ1-3; TRBD1 matches 8 bases. Germline V gene sequence: CDR1 SGHNT, CDR2 YYREEE (reference sequence). V was clipped by 2 bases and J by 4 bases; unmatched bases: 11. The CDR3 loop spans 17 amino acids. The CDR3 DNA reads as TGTGCCAGCAGCTTTTCTACAGGGGGACAAGGAGGAAACACCATATATTTT. It translates to CASSFSTGGQGGNTIYF.

The V gene is TRBV19, the J gene TRBJ1-5; no definite D call. The CDR3 has 13 amino acids. Germline V gives CDR1 LNHDA, CDR2 SQIVND (reference sequence). V lost 5 bases and J lost 4, with 9 bases in between. Here the CDR3 DNA reads TGTGCCAGTAGTGAGGTCAGGAATCAGCCCCAGCATTTT. Translating it yields CASSEVRNQPQHF.

V and J are TRBV5-1 and TRBJ2-7; no reliable D call. Trimming removed 3 bases from V and 2 bases from J, with 12 bases in between. The CDR3 is 14 amino acids. Germline V gene data show CDR1 as SGHRS and CDR2 as YFSETQ. The CDR3: CASSWTDGTYEQYF. Written as DNA, the CDR3 is TGCGCCAGCAGCTGGACCGACGGAACCTACGAGCAGTACTTC.

This clone was seen a few times. The CDR3 nucleotides are TGTGCCAGTAGTATTGGACAGGGGGCTGGCTATGGCTACACCTTC. Its protein product is CASSIGQGAGYGYTF. The rearrangement joins TRBV19 to TRBJ1-2, with TRBD1 matching over 11 bases. Germline V gene sequence: CDR1 LNHDA, CDR2 SQIVND (reference sequence). J lost 4 bases, V lost 3 bases, and 4 bases had no gene match. CDR3 length: 15 amino acids.